This entry describes one T cell receptor beta chain. Within the sample, other DNA sequences also encode this same CDR3. How the authors handled the data: Amplifying reference gene primers gave estimates of nucleated cell counts. Libraries were prepared by immunoSEQ multiplex PCR; TCRdb keeps only in-frame clonotypes and omits some of them. That table supplies the V and J calls and clone size; D and trimming were determined from the DNA. The repertoire has fewer than 350,000 clones, approximately 89% of them found once; the top ten carry over 8%. The data were obtained in a study of blood T cell repertoires in COVID-19. Looking at the study overall: Samples representing acute and convalescent COVID-19 were sourced from the United States, Italy and Spain. Sample material is recorded as cDNA or gDNA derived from T cells, B-cell-depleted T cells, or PBMCs.

The sequenced sample consisted of peripheral blood. The clonotype was recovered from a man in his forties with active or convalescent COVID-19.

CDR3 coding DNA: TGTGCCAGCTCACCCCAGGGTGATCAGCCCCAGCATTTT. It is translated as CASSPQGDQPQHF. This chain joins TRBV18 and TRBJ1-5; weak D call: TRBD1 (5 bases). CDR1 KGHSH and CDR2 LQKENI come from the germline V gene. V was pared by 3 bases and J by 5 bases, with 8 bases between. This CDR3 comprises 13 residues.